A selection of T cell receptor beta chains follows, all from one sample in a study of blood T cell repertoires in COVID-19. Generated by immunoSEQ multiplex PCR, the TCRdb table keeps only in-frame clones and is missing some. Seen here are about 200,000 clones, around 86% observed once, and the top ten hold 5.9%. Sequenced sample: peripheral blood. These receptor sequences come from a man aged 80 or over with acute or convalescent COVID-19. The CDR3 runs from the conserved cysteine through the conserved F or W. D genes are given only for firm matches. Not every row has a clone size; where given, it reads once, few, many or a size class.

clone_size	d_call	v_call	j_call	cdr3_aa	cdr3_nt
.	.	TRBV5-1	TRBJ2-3	CASSLTPGGGAIRMYF	TGCGCCAGCAGCTTGACACCGGGTGGGGGGGCAATACGTATGTATTTT
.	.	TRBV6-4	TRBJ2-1	CASRNPPTFEEVDEQFF	TGTGCCAGCAGGAACCCCCCGACGTTCGAGGAGGTCGATGAGCAGTTCTTC
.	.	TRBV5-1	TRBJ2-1	CASSLGLSDEQFF	TGCGCCAGCAGCCTGGGCCTGAGCGATGAGCAGTTCTTC
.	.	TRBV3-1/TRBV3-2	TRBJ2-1	CASSRGLSNEQFF	TGTGCCAGCAGCCGCGGACTATCCAATGAGCAGTTCTTC
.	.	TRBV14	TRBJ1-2	CASSQVRQKGYTF	TGTGCCAGCAGCCAAGTCCGACAGAAGGGCTACACCTTC
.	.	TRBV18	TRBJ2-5	CASSPSRDSGTQYF	TGTGCCAGCTCACCAAGCAGGGACTCGGGGACCCAGTACTTC
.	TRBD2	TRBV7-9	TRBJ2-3	CASSIKTGLAYDTQYF	TGTGCCAGCAGCATCAAGACGGGACTAGCCTATGATACGCAGTATTTT
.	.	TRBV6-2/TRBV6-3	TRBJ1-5	CASSYLRDQPQHF	TGTGCCAGCAGTTACTTACGGGATCAGCCCCAGCATTTT
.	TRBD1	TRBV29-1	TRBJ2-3	CSVEEGQGIGDTQYF	TGCAGCGTTGAAGAGGGACAGGGTATCGGAGATACGCAGTATTTT
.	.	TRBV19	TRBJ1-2	CASSIPLGKQGDYGYTF	TGTGCCAGTAGTATCCCCTTAGGAAAACAGGGCGACTATGGCTACACCTTC
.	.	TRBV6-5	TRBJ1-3	CASSYGGPGNTIYF	TGTGCCAGCAGTTACGGAGGGCCTGGAAACACCATATATTTT
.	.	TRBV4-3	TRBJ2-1	CASSHTGYNEQFF	TGCGCCAGCAGCCATACGGGGTACAATGAGCAGTTCTTC
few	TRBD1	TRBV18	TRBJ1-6	CASSPGQANSPLHF	TGTGCCAGCTCACCGGGACAGGCAAATTCACCCCTCCACTTT
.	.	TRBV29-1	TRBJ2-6	CSVAGHAGANVLTF	TGCAGCGTTGCGGGACATGCTGGGGCCAACGTCCTGACTTTC
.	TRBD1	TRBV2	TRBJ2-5	CASSPGGETQYF	TGTGCCAGCAGCCCAGGGGGAGAGACCCAGTACTTC
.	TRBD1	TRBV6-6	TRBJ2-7	CASSYSRQGYEQYF	TGTGCCAGCAGTTACTCGAGACAGGGTTACGAGCAGTACTTC
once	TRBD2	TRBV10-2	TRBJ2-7	CASSELAGPYEQYF	TGCGCCAGCAGTGAACTAGCGGGCCCCTACGAGCAGTACTTC
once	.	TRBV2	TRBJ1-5	CASTRVFLDQPQHF	TGTGCCAGCACCAGGGTGTTCCTGGATCAGCCCCAGCATTTT